This T cell receptor beta chain comes out of a study of shared clonotypes between healthy human individuals. Across the study: Used for every donor were three CD4 naive, three CD4 memory, two CD8 naive and one CD8 memory plate.

The method was immunoSEQ multiplex PCR; TCRdb's version includes in-frame clones alone and lacks a portion of them. This table has some 1 million clones, 65% to 75% appearing once. This CDR3 is built from 15 residues. The germline V gene has CDR1 GTSNPN and CDR2 SVGIG (reference sequence). Between the trimmed V and J ends, which lost 0 bases and 3 bases, there was a span of 11 bases. This clone was seen only a few times. Its matching antigen is unknown. Points from the study as a whole: The donor pool, a small one, limited the genetic and exposure-history diversity represented.

Free of recent acute infections or vaccinations, the donors were healthy HIV-negative adults. Sequencing input: memory CD4+ T cells sorted from blood. Subset defined: CD45RA-negative fraction. The chain links TRBV30 to TRBJ2-2; D might be TRBD1 (6 bases). This receptor was obtained from a man younger than 35 in good health. CDR3 DNA: TGTGCCTGGAGTGTTGGGGGCAGTTACACCGGGGAGCTGTTTTTT. This codes for CAWSVGGSYTGELFF.